This T cell receptor beta chain was captured by sequencing in a study of T cell responses to AZD1222 COVID-19 vaccine. CDR3 length equals 16 residues. V was trimmed by 8 bases and J by 0 bases, leaving 19 bases between them. CDR1 MDHEN and CDR2 SYDVKM come from the germline V gene. Assay used: immunoSEQ multiplex PCR; TCRdb lists only in-frame clones, some missing. The profile shows roughly 130,000 clones, roughly 90% of them singletons. The specimen comprised peripheral blood, sampled on day 0 of AZD1222 vaccination. The source of this sequence is an adult in good health. The chain employs TRBV28 and TRBJ2-5, with D perhaps given as TRBD1 or TRBD2 (5 bases each). In DNA form, the CDR3 reads TGTGCCAGCTCTATTTTCGCGAAGGGACACCAAGAGACCCAGTACTTC. It translates to CASSIFAKGHQETQYF.